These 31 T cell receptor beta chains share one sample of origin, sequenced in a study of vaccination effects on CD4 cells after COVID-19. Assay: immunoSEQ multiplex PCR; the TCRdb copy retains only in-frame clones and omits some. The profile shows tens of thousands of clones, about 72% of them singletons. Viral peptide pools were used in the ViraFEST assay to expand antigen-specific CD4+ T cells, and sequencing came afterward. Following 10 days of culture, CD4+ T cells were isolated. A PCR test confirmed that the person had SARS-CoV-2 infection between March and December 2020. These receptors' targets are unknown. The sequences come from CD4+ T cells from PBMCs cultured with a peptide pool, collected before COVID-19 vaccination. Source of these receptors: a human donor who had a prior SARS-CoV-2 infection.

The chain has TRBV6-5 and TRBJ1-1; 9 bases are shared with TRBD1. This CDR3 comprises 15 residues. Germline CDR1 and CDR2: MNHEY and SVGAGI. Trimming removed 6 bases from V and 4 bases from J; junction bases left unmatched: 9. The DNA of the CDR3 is TGTGCCAGCAGGGTTTGGGACAGGGTGGTCACTGAAGCTTTCTTT. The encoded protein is CASRVWDRVVTEAFF.

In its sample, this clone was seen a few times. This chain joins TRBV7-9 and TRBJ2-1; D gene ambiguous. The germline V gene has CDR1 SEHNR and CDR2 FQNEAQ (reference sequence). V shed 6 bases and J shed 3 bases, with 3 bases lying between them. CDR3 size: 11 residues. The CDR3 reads CASSYYNEQFF. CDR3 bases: TGTGCCAGCAGTTACTACAATGAGCAGTTCTTC. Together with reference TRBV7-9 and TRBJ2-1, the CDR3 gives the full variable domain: DTGVSQNPRHKITKRGQNVTFRCDPISEHNRLYWYRQTLGQGPEFLTYFQNEAQLEKSRLLSDRFSAERPKGSFSTLEIQRTEQGDSAMYLCASSYYNEQFFGPGTRLTVL.

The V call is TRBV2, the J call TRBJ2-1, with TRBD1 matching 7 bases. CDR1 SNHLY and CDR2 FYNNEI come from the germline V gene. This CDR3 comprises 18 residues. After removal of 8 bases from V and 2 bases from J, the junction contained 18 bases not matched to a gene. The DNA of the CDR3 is TGTGCCAGCTTAGGGACAGCGTGGGAGAGGGGAACCTACAATGAGCAGTTCTTC. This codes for CASLGTAWERGTYNEQFF.

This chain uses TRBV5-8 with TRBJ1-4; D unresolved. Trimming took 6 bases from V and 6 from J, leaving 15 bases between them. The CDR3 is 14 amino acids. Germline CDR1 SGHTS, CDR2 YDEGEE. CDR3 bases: TGTGCCAGCACCAAGAGGGCGGCTGATGAAAAACTGTTTTTT. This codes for CASTKRAADEKLFF.

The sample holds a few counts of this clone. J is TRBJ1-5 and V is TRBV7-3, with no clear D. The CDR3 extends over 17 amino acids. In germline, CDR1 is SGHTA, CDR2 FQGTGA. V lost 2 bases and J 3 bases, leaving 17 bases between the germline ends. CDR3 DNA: TGTGCCAGCAGCTTAGTATGCCAGCAGAGACTCAATCAGCCCCAGCATTTT. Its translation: CASSLVCQQRLNQPQHF.

This CDR3 is CASARNQGSFDGYTF. The CDR3 nucleotides are TGTGCCAGCGCAAGAAACCAGGGGAGTTTTGATGGCTACACCTTC. The chain carries TRBV11-1 and TRBJ1-2; tentative D call: TRBD1 (6 bases). Germline-derived CDR1 and CDR2 are SGHAT and FQDESV (reference sequence). Trimming removed 8 bases from V and 6 bases from J, with 22 bases in between. The CDR3 contains 15 residues.

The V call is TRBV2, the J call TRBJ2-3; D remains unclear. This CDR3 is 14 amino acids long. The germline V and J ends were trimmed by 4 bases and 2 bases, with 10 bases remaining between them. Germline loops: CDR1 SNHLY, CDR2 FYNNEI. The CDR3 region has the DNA TGTGCCAGCAGTGCCCTAGTCATCACAGATACGCAGTATTTT. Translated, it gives CASSALVITDTQYF.

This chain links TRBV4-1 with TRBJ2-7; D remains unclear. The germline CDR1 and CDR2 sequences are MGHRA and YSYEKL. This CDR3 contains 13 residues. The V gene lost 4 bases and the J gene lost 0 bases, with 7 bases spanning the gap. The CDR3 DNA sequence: TGCGCCAGCAGCCCTTTCTCCTCCTACGAGCAGTACTTC. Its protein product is CASSPFSSYEQYF.

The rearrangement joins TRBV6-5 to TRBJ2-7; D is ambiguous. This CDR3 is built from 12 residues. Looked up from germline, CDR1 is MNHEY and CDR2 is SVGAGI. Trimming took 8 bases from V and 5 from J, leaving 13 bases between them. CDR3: CASYWDGDEQYF. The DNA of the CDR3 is TGTGCCAGCTATTGGGATGGGGACGAGCAGTACTTC.

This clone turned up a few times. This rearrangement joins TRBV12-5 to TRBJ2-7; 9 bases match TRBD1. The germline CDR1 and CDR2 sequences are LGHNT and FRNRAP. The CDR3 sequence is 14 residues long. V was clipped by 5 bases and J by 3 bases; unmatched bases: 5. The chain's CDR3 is CASGIGDRDYEQYF. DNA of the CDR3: TGTGCTAGTGGTATCGGGGACAGGGACTACGAGCAGTACTTC.

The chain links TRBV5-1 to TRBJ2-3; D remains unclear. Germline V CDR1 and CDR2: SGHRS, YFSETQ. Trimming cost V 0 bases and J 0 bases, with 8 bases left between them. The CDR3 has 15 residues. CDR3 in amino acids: CASSLGFQSTDTQYF. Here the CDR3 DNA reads TGCGCCAGCAGCTTGGGTTTCCAGAGCACAGATACGCAGTATTTT.

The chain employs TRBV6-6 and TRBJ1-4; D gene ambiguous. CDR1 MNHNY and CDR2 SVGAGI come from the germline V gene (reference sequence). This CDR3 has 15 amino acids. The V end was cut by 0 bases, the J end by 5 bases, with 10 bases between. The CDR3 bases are TGTGCCAGCAGTTACTCTGGGCAGCCGAATGAAAAACTGTTTTTT. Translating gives CASSYSGQPNEKLFF.

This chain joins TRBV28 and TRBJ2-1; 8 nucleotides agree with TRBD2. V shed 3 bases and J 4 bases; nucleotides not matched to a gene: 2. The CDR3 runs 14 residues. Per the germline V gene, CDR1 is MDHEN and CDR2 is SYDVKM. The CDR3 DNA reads TGTGCCAGCAGTTTGACGGGAGGGTACAATGAGCAGTTCTTC. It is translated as CASSLTGGYNEQFF.

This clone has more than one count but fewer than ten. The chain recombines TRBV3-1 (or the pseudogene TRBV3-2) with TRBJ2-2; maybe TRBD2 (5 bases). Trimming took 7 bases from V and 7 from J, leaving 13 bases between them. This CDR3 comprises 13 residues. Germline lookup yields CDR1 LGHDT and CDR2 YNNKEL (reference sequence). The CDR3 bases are TGTGCCAGCACCCGATTCGGGGTCGGGGAGCTGTTTTTT. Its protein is CASTRFGVGELFF.

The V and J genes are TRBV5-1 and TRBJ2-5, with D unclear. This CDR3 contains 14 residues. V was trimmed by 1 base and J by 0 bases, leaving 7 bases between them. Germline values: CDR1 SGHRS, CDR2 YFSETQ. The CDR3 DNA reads TGCGCCAGCAGCTTGCTGACATACCAAGAGACCCAGTACTTC. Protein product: CASSLLTYQETQYF.

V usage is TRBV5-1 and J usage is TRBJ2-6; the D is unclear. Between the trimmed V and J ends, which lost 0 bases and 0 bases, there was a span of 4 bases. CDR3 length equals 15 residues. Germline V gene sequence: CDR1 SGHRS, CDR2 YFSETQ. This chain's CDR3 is CASSLDPSGANVLTF. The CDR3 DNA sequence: TGCGCCAGCAGCTTGGACCCCTCTGGGGCCAACGTCCTGACTTTC.

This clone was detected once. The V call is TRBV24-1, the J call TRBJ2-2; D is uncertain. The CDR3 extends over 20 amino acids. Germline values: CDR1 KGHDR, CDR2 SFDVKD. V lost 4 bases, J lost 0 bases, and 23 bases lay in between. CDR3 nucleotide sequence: TGTGCCACCAGTGACGGAGACGGCGGATCCGAACTTTCGAACACCGGGGAGCTGTTTTTT. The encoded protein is CATSDGDGGSELSNTGELFF.

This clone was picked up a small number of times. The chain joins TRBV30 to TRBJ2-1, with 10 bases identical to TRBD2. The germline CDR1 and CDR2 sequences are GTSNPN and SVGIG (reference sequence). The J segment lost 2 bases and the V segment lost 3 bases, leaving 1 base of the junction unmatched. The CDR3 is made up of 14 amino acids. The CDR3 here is CAWRLAGPYNEQFF. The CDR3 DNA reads TGTGCCTGGAGACTAGCGGGGCCCTACAATGAGCAGTTCTTC.

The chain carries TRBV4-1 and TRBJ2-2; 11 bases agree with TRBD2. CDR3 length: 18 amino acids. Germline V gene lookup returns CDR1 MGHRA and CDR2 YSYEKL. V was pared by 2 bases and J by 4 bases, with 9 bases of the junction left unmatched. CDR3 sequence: CASSQFPGLAEFTGELFF. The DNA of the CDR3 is TGCGCCAGCAGCCAATTTCCGGGACTAGCGGAATTCACCGGGGAGCTGTTTTTT.

The CDR3 region is CASSSGPDRYSYEQYF. The CDR3 nucleotides are TGTGCCAGTAGTTCCGGGCCTGACAGGTACTCCTACGAGCAGTACTTC. The rearrangement joins TRBV19 to TRBJ2-7; D is perhaps TRBD1 (6 bases). V lost 5 bases and J lost 0, with 17 bases in between. The CDR3 has 16 amino acids. Germline V gene lookup returns CDR1 LNHDA and CDR2 SQIVND (reference sequence).

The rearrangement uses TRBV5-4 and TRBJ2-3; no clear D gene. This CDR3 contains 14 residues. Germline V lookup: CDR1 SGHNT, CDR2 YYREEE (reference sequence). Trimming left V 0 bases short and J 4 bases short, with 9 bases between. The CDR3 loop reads CASSLAQKSDTQYF. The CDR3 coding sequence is TGTGCCAGCAGCTTGGCTCAGAAATCAGATACGCAGTATTTT. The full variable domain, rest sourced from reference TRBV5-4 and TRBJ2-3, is ETGVTQSPTHLIKTRGQQVTLRCSSQSGHNTVSWYQQALGQGPQFIFQYYREEENGRGNFPPRFSGLQFPNYSSELNVNALELDDSALYLCASSLAQKSDTQYFGPGTRLTVL.

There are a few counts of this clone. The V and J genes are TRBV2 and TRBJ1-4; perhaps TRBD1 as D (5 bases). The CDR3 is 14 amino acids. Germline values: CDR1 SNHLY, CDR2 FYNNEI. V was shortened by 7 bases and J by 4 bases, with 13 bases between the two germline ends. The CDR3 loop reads CASMLGDHNEKLFF. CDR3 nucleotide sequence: TGTGCCAGCATGTTAGGGGACCATAATGAAAAACTGTTTTTT.

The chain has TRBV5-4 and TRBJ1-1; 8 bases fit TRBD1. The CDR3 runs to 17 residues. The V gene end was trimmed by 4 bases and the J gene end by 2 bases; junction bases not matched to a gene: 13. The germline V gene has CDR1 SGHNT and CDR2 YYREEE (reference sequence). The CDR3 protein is CASSRGVDRGFNTEAFF. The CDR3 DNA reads TGTGCCAGCAGCAGAGGAGTCGACAGGGGCTTTAACACTGAAGCTTTCTTT.

The CDR3 here is CASSPTGTGAYEQYF. CDR3 DNA: TGTGCCAGCAGCCCTACCGGGACAGGGGCCTACGAGCAGTACTTC. The gene calls are TRBV2 and TRBJ2-7; 10 nucleotides match TRBD1. V was clipped by 6 bases and J by 2 bases; unmatched bases: 7. CDR3 size: 15 residues. Germline values: CDR1 SNHLY, CDR2 FYNNEI.

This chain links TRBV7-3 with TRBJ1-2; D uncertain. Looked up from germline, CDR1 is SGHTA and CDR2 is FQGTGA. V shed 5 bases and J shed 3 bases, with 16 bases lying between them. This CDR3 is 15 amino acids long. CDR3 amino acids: CASSGWAQSDYGYTF. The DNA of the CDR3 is TGTGCCAGCAGCGGATGGGCCCAGAGCGACTATGGCTACACCTTC.

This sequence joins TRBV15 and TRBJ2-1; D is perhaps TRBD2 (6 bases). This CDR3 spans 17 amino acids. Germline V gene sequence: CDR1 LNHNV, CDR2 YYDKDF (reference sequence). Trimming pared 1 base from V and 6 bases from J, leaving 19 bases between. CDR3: CATSRVSGTLGVNEQFF. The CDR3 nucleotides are TGTGCCACCAGCAGAGTTTCCGGGACTTTGGGGGTCAATGAGCAGTTCTTC. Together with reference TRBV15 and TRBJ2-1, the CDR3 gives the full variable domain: DAMVIQNPRYQVTQFGKPVTLSCSQTLNHNVMYWYQQKSSQAPKLLFHYYDKDFNNEADTPDNFQSRRPNTSFCFLDIRSPGLGDTAMYLCATSRVSGTLGVNEQFFGPGTRLTVL.

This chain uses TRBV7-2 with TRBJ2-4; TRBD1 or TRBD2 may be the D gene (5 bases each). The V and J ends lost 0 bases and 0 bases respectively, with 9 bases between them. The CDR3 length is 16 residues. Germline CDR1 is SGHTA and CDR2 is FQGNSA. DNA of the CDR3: TGTGCCAGCAGCTTAGCGGGGGTTTTAGCCAAAAACATTCAGTACTTC. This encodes CASSLAGVLAKNIQYF. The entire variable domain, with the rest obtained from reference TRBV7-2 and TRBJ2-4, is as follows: GAGVSQSPSNKVTEKGKDVELRCDPISGHTALYWYRQSLGQGLEFLIYFQGNSAPDKSGLPSDRFSAERTGGSVSTLTIQRTQQEDSAVYLCASSLAGVLAKNIQYFGAGTRLSVL.

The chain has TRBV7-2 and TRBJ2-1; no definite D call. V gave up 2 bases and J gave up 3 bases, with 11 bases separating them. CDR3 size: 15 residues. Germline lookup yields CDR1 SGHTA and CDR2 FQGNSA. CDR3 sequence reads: CASSLNPGLYNEQFF. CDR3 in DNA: TGTGCCAGCAGCTTAAACCCCGGGCTCTACAATGAGCAGTTCTTC.

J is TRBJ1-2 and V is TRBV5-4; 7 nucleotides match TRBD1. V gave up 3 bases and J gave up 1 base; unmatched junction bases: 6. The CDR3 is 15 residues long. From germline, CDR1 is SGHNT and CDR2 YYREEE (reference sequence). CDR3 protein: CASSYDREVNYGYTF. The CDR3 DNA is TGTGCCAGCAGCTACGACAGGGAGGTTAACTATGGCTACACCTTC. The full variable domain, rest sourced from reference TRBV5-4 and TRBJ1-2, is ETGVTQSPTHLIKTRGQQVTLRCSSQSGHNTVSWYQQALGQGPQFIFQYYREEENGRGNFPPRFSGLQFPNYSSELNVNALELDDSALYLCASSYDREVNYGYTFGSGTRLTVV.

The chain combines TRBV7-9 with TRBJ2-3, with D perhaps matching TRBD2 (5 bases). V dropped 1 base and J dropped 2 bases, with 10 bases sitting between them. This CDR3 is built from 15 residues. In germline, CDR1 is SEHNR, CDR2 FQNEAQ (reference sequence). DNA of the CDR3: TGTGCCAGCAGCTTAGTGGACTTCTACACAGATACGCAGTATTTT. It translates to CASSLVDFYTDTQYF.

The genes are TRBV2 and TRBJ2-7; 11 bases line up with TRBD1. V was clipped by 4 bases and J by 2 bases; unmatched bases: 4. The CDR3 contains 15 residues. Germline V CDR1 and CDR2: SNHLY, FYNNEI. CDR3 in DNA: TGTGCCAGCAGTGGGGGACAGGGGGATACCTACGAGCAGTACTTC. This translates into CASSGGQGDTYEQYF.